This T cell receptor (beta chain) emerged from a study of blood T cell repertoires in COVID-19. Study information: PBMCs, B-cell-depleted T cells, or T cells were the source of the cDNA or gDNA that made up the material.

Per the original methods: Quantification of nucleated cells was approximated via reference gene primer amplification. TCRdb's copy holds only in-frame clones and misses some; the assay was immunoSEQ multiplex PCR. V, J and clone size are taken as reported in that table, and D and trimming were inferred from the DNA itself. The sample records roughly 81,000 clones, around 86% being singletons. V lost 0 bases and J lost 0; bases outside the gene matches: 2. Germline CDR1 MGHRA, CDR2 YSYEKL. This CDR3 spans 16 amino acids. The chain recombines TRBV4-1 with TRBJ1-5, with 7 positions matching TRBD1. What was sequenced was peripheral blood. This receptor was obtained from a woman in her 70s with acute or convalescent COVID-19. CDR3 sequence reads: CASSQDGTVSNQPQHF. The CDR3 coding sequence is TGCGCCAGCAGCCAAGATGGGACAGTTAGCAATCAGCCCCAGCATTTT.